The 28 T cell receptor beta chains reported below all come from one sample, sequenced in a study of T cell responses to AZD1222 COVID-19 vaccine. This table comes from immunoSEQ multiplex PCR, and its TCRdb copy is limited to in-frame clones, with some not included. The data contain approximately 170,000 clones, approximately 92% of them seen just once; the ten biggest clones take up approximately 6.9%. The sequencing here drew on peripheral blood, taken on day 0 of AZD1222 vaccination. The receptors were sampled from an adult in good health.

V is TRBV5-1 and J is TRBJ2-1; D not resolved. The V end was cut by 0 bases, the J end by 0 bases, with 4 bases between. Germline values: CDR1 SGHRS, CDR2 YFSETQ. The CDR3 sequence is 14 residues long. The CDR3 spells CASSLEASYNEQFF. The DNA of the CDR3 is TGCGCCAGCAGCTTGGAGGCCTCCTACAATGAGCAGTTCTTC.

The chain joins TRBV7-8 to TRBJ1-5; D not resolved. The CDR3 is made up of 16 amino acids. V was pared by 1 base and J by 6 bases, with 16 bases between. CDR1 and CDR2 from the germline V gene are SGHVS and FQNEAQ. For the CDR3, the DNA is TGTGCCAGCAGCTTAGGTCACAGCCGGCAGAGTCAGCCCCAGCATTTT. It encodes CASSLGHSRQSQPQHF.

The J gene is TRBJ1-2, the V gene TRBV25-1; D might be TRBD1 (6 bases). The V and J ends lost 4 bases and 5 bases respectively, with 17 bases between them. This CDR3 is 15 amino acids long. Germline lookup yields CDR1 MGHDK and CDR2 SYGVNS. The CDR3 is CASSAQGERLYGYTF. As DNA, the CDR3 is TGTGCCAGCAGTGCACAGGGCGAACGCCTTTATGGCTACACCTTC.

The chain employs TRBV2 and TRBJ1-4; D ambiguous. The V end lost 6 bases, the J end lost 5 bases, and 7 bases lay between the germline ends. The CDR3 extends over 12 amino acids. Germline V gives CDR1 SNHLY, CDR2 FYNNEI. The CDR3 sequence is CASSVWNEKLFF. CDR3 bases: TGTGCCAGCAGCGTTTGGAATGAAAAACTGTTTTTT.

V usage is TRBV19 and J usage is TRBJ2-2; 10 bases are shared with TRBD2. CDR3 size: 17 residues. V gave up 10 bases and J gave up 4 bases; unmatched junction bases: 15. Per the germline V gene, CDR1 is LNHDA and CDR2 is SQIVND (reference sequence). CDR3 bases: TGTGCCACTCAGCGTAGCGGGGGGCTACGAGTCACCGGGGAGCTGTTTTTT. It translates to CATQRSGGLRVTGELFF.

The rearrangement uses TRBV30 and TRBJ2-3; 13 bases align to TRBD2. CDR3 size: 16 residues. Germline V lookup: CDR1 GTSNPN, CDR2 SVGIG (reference sequence). V shed 6 bases, J shed 4 bases, and the junction held 10 bases outside the gene matches. The CDR3 reads CACGTSGGAHADTQYF. DNA for the CDR3: TGTGCCTGTGGAACTAGCGGGGGGGCCCACGCAGATACGCAGTATTTT.

The chain is built from TRBV6-5 and TRBJ1-5; no clear D gene. The germline gives CDR1 MNHEY, CDR2 SVGAGI. This CDR3 comprises 14 residues. V was shortened by 0 bases and J by 7 bases, with 10 bases between the two germline ends. CDR3: CASSYSSGGQPQHF. CDR3 DNA sequence: TGTGCCAGCAGTTACTCGAGTGGTGGACAGCCCCAGCATTTT.

The chain has TRBV21-1 and TRBJ1-5. TRBV21-1 is a pseudogene locus. There are 14 residues in the CDR3. CDR3 DNA sequence: TGTGCCAGCAGCAAAGAAAGAACCGCTCAGCCCCAGCATTTT. Translating gives CASSKERTAQPQHF.

The chain couples TRBV7-9 to TRBJ2-3, with 7 bases matching TRBD1. Germline lookup yields CDR1 SEHNR and CDR2 FQNEAQ (reference sequence). This CDR3 has 14 amino acids. The J segment lost 5 bases and the V segment lost 5 bases, leaving 7 bases of the junction unmatched. CDR3 sequence (DNA): TGTGCCAGCAGCCTCGGACAGGCTGGAGATACGCAGTATTTT. It encodes CASSLGQAGDTQYF.

The rearrangement links TRBV5-1 to TRBJ1-6; a possible D gene is TRBD1 (6 bases). From germline, CDR1 is SGHRS and CDR2 YFSETQ. This CDR3 spans 13 amino acids. V was cut by 5 bases and J by 13 bases, with 16 bases left in between. The CDR3 reads CASSSELGQPLHF. In DNA, the CDR3 is TGCGCCAGCAGTTCCGAGCTAGGACAGCCCCTCCACTTT.

This sequence joins TRBV5-8 and TRBJ1-1; D unresolved. Germline V gives CDR1 SGHTS, CDR2 YDEGEE. The V and J ends lost 1 base and 0 bases respectively, with 7 bases between them. The CDR3 spans 14 residues. The CDR3 nucleotides read TGTGCCAGCAGCTTGAGAGGGATGAACACTGAAGCTTTCTTT. Protein sequence: CASSLRGMNTEAFF.

The CDR3 DNA reads as TGTGCCAGCAGCCCAACACAGGGATACGGGGAGCTGTTTTTT. Translated, it gives CASSPTQGYGELFF. The chain uses TRBV7-3 and TRBJ2-2; tentatively, D is TRBD1 (6 bases). The V end lost 5 bases, the J end lost 7 bases, and 14 bases lay between the germline ends. The CDR3 spans 14 residues. The germline gives CDR1 SGHTA, CDR2 FQGTGA. Full variable domain (rest looked up from reference TRBV7-3 and TRBJ2-2): GAGVSQTPSNKVTEKGKYVELRCDPISGHTALYWYRQSLGQGPEFLIYFQGTGAADDSGLPNDRFFAVRPEGSVSTLKIQRTERGDSAVYLCASSPTQGYGELFFGEGSRLTVL.

The chain employs TRBV6-5 and TRBJ1-5; tentative D call: TRBD1 (5 bases). The germline V and J ends were trimmed by 8 bases and 9 bases, with 20 bases remaining between them. CDR1 is MNHEY, CDR2 SVGAGI, per germline. The CDR3 runs 14 residues. This chain's CDR3 is CASGGTVTIMPQHF. For the CDR3, the DNA is TGTGCCAGCGGGGGGACGGTTACTATCATGCCCCAGCATTTT.

The V and J genes are TRBV6-2 or TRBV6-3 and TRBJ2-7; D is unclear. Per germline, CDR1 MNHEY and CDR2 SVGEGT. V lost 5 bases to trimming and J lost 2 bases, with 7 bases between them. This CDR3 has 12 amino acids. The CDR3 reads CASSTEAYEQYV. CDR3 DNA: TGTGCCAGCAGTACCGAAGCCTACGAGCAGTACGTC.

This sequence joins TRBV11-2 and TRBJ2-7, with D unclear. Trimming took 1 base from V and 7 from J, leaving 2 bases between them. CDR3 length: 10 amino acids. Per germline, CDR1 SGHAT and CDR2 FQNNGV. The CDR3 here is CASSLGEQYF. The CDR3 region has the DNA TGTGCCAGCAGCTTAGGTGAGCAGTACTTC.

This clone was seen only a few times. The rearrangement links TRBV7-2 to TRBJ2-7; 7 bases are a match to TRBD1. CDR3 length equals 14 residues. J gave up 6 bases and V 4 bases, and 9 bases lay outside the gene matches. CDR1 and CDR2 from the germline V gene are SGHTA and FQGNSA. In nucleotides, the CDR3 is TGTGCCAGCAGCTCCGACAGGGTTCCTGGCGAGCAGTACTTC. This sequence encodes CASSSDRVPGEQYF.

The CDR3 region is CASSPDSRSPDTQYF. The CDR3 nucleotides are TGCGCCAGCAGCCCGGACAGTAGAAGCCCCGATACGCAGTATTTT. The rearrangement uses TRBV5-1 and TRBJ2-3, with TRBD1 as a possible D gene (6 bases). Germline values: CDR1 SGHRS, CDR2 YFSETQ. Trimming removed 4 bases from V and 6 bases from J, with 18 bases in between. The CDR3 consists of 15 residues.

V gene TRBV20-1 combines with J gene TRBJ2-5; the match to TRBD2 covers 13 bases. Germline V gene sequence: CDR1 DFQATT, CDR2 SNEGSKA (reference sequence). Trimming cost V 3 bases and J 1 base; bases outside gene matches: 11. The CDR3 runs 18 residues. The CDR3 protein is CSASSVGTSGVPQETQYF. CDR3 coding DNA: TGCAGTGCTAGTTCCGTAGGGACTAGCGGGGTACCCCAAGAGACCCAGTACTTC.

This clone was seen more than once but under ten times. V usage is TRBV21-1 and J usage is TRBJ2-7; TRBD2 is the table's D call, not checked against the DNA. TRBV21-1 is designated a pseudogene. This CDR3 comprises 17 residues. The CDR3 region is CASSSMGPAGRFSEQYF. The CDR3 nucleotides are TGTGCCAGCAGCTCCATGGGGCCAGCGGGGCGTTTCTCCGAGCAGTACTTC.

The V gene is TRBV2, the J gene TRBJ1-1, with 9 bases that match TRBD1. V lost 4 bases and J lost 4; bases outside the gene matches: 4. Germline V gives CDR1 SNHLY, CDR2 FYNNEI. This CDR3 comprises 14 residues. CDR3 loop: CASSVDRGTTEAFF. DNA for the CDR3: TGTGCCAGCAGTGTGGACAGGGGAACCACTGAAGCTTTCTTT.

The chain employs TRBV5-5 and TRBJ2-7; the D is unclear. Looked up from germline, CDR1 is SGHKS and CDR2 is YYEKEE (reference sequence). V dropped 2 bases and J dropped 9 bases, with 15 bases sitting between them. The CDR3 totals 13 residues. CDR3 in DNA: TGTGCCAGCAGCTTTAGAACCTTTGAGCCGCAGTACTTC. It specifies CASSFRTFEPQYF.

The chain joins TRBV30 to TRBJ2-5; a weak D match, TRBD2 (6 bases). The CDR3 contains 14 residues. In germline, CDR1 is GTSNPN, CDR2 SVGIG (reference sequence). Trimming took off 2 bases at V and 2 bases at J, with 12 bases between the two ends. The DNA for the CDR3 is TGTGCCTGGAGTAATTGGCGGGGACAAGAGACCCAGTACTTC. Its translation: CAWSNWRGQETQYF.

This clone was recorded once. V gene TRBV27 combines with J gene TRBJ1-3, with TRBD1 matching over 7 bases. The CDR3 runs to 15 residues. The V segment lost 6 bases and the J segment 5 bases; nucleotides outside the gene matches: 10. Germline values: CDR1 MNHEY, CDR2 SMNVEV (reference sequence). The CDR3 DNA sequence: TGTGCCAGCAGGGCGACAGGGTTAAGCAGAAACACCATATATTTT. Translating gives CASRATGLSRNTIYF.

The rearrangement uses TRBV2 and TRBJ2-5; D might be TRBD1 (6 bases). The CDR3 runs to 14 residues. Germline CDR1 reads SNHLY; CDR2 reads FYNNEI. Trimming shortened V by 0 bases and J by 9 bases, and 14 bases separated the two germline ends. The CDR3 region is CASSEALGARAQYF. CDR3 coding DNA: TGTGCCAGCAGTGAAGCGCTGGGGGCGCGAGCCCAGTACTTC.

This chain links TRBV19 with TRBJ2-3; no definite D call. V was pared by 5 bases and J by 10 bases, with 19 bases between. The CDR3 runs to 14 residues. Looked up from germline, CDR1 is LNHDA and CDR2 is SQIVND (reference sequence). The CDR3 DNA reads TGTGCCAGTAGTGTGTCGAACCCGCCTCATGCGCAGTATTTT. Amino acids: CASSVSNPPHAQYF.

This rearrangement joins TRBV6-5 to TRBJ1-5; 8 bases are shared with TRBD1. V trimming: 0 bases; J trimming: 0 bases; junction bases outside the gene matches: 1. There are 16 residues in the CDR3. The germline gives CDR1 MNHEY, CDR2 SVGAGI. This CDR3 is CASSYSGQASNQPQHF. The CDR3 bases are TGTGCCAGCAGTTACTCGGGACAGGCTAGCAATCAGCCCCAGCATTTT.

The chain is built from TRBV27 and TRBJ2-1; D is possibly TRBD1 (5 bases). The CDR3 runs 14 residues. The germline V and J ends were trimmed by 4 bases and 5 bases, with 12 bases remaining between them. The germline CDR1 and CDR2 sequences are MNHEY and SMNVEV (reference sequence). The CDR3 DNA reads as TGTGCCAGCAGTTCCCCGGACACCAACAATGAGCAGTTCTTC. Amino acids: CASSSPDTNNEQFF.

V usage is TRBV5-5 and J usage is TRBJ1-3, with D unresolved. Trimming took off 0 bases at V and 0 bases at J, with 13 bases between the two ends. Germline CDR1 is SGHKS and CDR2 is YYEKEE (reference sequence). CDR3 size: 17 residues. As DNA, the CDR3 is TGTGCCAGCAGCTTGGAAGCACCCAGGTACTCTGGAAACACCATATATTTT. Its translation: CASSLEAPRYSGNTIYF.